Following are 5 T cell receptor beta chains from one sample sequenced in a study of human T cells and chemical hapten exposure. The library labeled individual cDNA molecules by adding unique molecular identifiers to them. In TCRdb, the reads were re-called with MiXCR into one record per CDR3 protein. Of about 120,000 distinct CDR3 sequences listed, approximately 9% are singletons. It was unfractionated whole blood from which total RNA was extracted. The sequenced sample consisted of whole blood. These receptor sequences come from a human donor in good health. Some clones in this sample may be carry-over from other donors' samples.

This clonotype was seen a handful of times. V usage is TRBV10-3 and J usage is TRBJ2-6; possible D gene TRBD1, 5 bases. This CDR3 has 17 residues. V lost 3 bases and J lost 0, with 12 bases in between. Germline CDR1 ENHRY, CDR2 SYGVKD. DNA of the CDR3: TGTGCCATCAGTGACCAGGGTCCCCGCTCTGGGGCCAACGTCCTGACTTTC. Its translation: CAISDQGPRSGANVLTF.

This clonotype was counted a few times. CDR3: CASSVRLAGETQYF. Here the CDR3 DNA reads TGTGCCAGCAGCGTAAGGCTAGCCGGGGAGACCCAGTACTTC. The chain uses TRBV9 and TRBJ2-5; D perhaps matches TRBD2 (5 bases). Per germline, CDR1 SGDLS and CDR2 YYNGEE. The CDR3 length is 14 residues. Trimming cost V 1 base and J 5 bases, with 12 bases left between them.

The table lists this clonotype with a few counts. The rearrangement uses TRBV10-3 and TRBJ2-1, with D possibly being TRBD1 or TRBD2 (6 bases each). Trimming left V 9 bases short and J 5 bases short, with 17 bases between. CDR1 is ENHRY, CDR2 SYGVKD, per germline. This CDR3 region has 14 residues. Here the CDR3 DNA reads TGTGCCATGGGTACGGTGGGGGGCAACAATGAGCAGTTCTTC. Encoded protein: CAMGTVGGNNEQFF.

A few counts support this clonotype. The chain recombines TRBV15 with TRBJ1-4; TRBD1 agrees at 8 bases. The V and J ends lost 4 bases and 6 bases, in that order; junction bases with no gene match: 4. Germline loops: CDR1 LNHNV, CDR2 YYDKDF (reference sequence). CDR3 size: 14 residues. The CDR3 nucleotides are TGTGCCACCAGCAAACCGGACAGGGATGAAAAACTGTTTTTT. Protein: CATSKPDRDEKLFF.

This chain links TRBV12-3 or TRBV12-4 with TRBJ2-7; D is undetermined. This CDR3 has 11 amino acids. V lost 8 bases to trimming and J lost 7 bases, with 12 bases between them. The CDR3 loop is CASATLGEQYF. CDR3 DNA: TGTGCCAGCGCAACACTGGGGGAGCAGTACTTC.